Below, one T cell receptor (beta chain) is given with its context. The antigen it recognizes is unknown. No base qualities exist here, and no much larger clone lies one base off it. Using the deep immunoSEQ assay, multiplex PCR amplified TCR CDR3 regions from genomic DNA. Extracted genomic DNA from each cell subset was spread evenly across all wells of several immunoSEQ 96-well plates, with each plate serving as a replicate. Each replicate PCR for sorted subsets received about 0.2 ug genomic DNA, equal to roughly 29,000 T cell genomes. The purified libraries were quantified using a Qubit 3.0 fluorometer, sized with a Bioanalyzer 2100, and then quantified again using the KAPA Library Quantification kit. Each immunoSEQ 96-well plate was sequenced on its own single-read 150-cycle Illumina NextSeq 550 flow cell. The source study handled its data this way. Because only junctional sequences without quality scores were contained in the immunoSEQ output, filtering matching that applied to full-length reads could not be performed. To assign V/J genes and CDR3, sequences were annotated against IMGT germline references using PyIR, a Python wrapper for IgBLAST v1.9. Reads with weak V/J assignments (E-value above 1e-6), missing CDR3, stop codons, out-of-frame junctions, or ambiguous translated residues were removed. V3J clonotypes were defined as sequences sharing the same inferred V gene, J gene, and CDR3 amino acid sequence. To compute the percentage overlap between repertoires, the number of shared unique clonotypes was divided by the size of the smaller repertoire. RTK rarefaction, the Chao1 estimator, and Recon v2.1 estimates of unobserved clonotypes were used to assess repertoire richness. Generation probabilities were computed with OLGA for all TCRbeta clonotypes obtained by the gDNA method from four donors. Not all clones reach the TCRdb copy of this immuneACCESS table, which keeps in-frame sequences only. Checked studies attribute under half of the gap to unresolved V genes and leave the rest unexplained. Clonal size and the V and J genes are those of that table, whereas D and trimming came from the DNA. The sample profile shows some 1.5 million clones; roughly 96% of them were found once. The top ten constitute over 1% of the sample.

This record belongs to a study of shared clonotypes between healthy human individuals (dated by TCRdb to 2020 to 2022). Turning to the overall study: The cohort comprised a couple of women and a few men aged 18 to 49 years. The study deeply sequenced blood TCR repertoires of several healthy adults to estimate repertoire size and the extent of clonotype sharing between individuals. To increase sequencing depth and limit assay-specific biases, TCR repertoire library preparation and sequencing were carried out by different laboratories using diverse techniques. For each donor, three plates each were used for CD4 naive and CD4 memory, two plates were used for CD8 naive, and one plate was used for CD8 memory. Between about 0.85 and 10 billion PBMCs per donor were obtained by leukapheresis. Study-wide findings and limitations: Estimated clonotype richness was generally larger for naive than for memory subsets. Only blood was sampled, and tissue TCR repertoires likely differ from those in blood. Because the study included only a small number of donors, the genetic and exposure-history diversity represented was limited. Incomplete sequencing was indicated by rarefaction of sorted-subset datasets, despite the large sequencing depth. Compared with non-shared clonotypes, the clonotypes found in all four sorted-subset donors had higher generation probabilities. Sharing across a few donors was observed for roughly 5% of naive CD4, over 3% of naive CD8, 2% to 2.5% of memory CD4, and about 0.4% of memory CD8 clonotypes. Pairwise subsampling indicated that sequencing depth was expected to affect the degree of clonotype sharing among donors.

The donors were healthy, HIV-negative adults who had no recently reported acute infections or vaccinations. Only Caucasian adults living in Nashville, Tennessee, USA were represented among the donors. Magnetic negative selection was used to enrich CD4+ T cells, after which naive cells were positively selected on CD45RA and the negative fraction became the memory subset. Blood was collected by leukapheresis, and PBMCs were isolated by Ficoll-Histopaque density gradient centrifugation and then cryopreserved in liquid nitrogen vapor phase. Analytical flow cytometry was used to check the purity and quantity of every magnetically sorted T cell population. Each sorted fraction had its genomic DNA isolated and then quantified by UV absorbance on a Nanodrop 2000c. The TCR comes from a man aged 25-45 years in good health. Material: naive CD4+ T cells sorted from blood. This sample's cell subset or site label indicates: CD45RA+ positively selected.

For the CDR3, the sequence is CASSLLGTGERNYIGYTF. The DNA is TGCGCCAGCAGCTTACTAGGGACAGGGGAACGAAACTATATTGGCTACACCTTC. The chain links TRBV5-1 with TRBJ1-2; 10 bases in the middle match TRBD1. Clipping removes 2 bases from V and 7 bases from J, with 17 as the unmatched junction base count. The CDR3 measures 18 amino acids from cysteine to phenylalanine. CDR3 DNA only is kept here, 54 bases in frame from base 1. The germline V gene gives CDR1 as SGHRS and CDR2 as YFSETQ.